The text below deals with one TCR beta chain. The antigen is unknown. The sample originates from a study of response to subunit inactivated influenza vaccine. TCRdb processed the RT-PCR reads anew with MiXCR; each CDR3 protein has one entry. Of a few hundred thousand distinct CDR3 sequences in the sample, roughly an eighth were seen once. Study findings and constraints: T cells newly recruited by each seasonal influenza vaccination are few, the authors suggested.

This CDR3 has 14 residues. The trim removed 2 bases at V and 7 bases at J, leaving 8 bases unmatched. The sequence derives from a man aged 45-65 years who received an inactivated influenza vaccine. The sequences come from non-naive T cells sorted from PBMCs, collected less than 15 days before vaccination. The chain employs TRBV12-3 or TRBV12-4 and TRBJ2-7, with 7 bases fitting TRBD2. CDR3 amino acids: CASSLLEKAGEQYF. DNA for the CDR3: TGTGCCAGCAGTTTACTGGAAAAAGCGGGAGAGCAGTACTTC.